Detailed here is one T cell receptor (beta chain). The data are from a study of blood T cell repertoires in COVID-19. Study as a whole: Acute and convalescent COVID-19 samples came from the United States, Italy and Spain. PBMCs, B-cell-depleted T cells, or T cells provided the cDNA or gDNA that made up the material.

This CDR3 comprises 13 residues. Between the trimmed V and J ends, which lost 2 bases and 8 bases, there was a span of 12 bases. Germline loops: CDR1 MNHEY, CDR2 SVGEGT. Per the study methods: Reference gene primers were amplified, and this amplification served to estimate nucleated cell counts. Only in-frame clones appear in the TCRdb table, and some are missing; sequencing was by immunoSEQ multiplex PCR. For V, J and clone size, that table is used; D and trimming come from the DNA. The data contain tens of thousands of clones, more than 75% of them singletons. This TCR derives from a woman aged 80 or over with active COVID-19. The sequenced material came from peripheral blood. The chain links TRBV6-2 or TRBV6-3 to TRBJ1-2, with D perhaps TRBD1 (5 bases). In DNA, the CDR3 is TGTGCCAGCAGTTACATCGGTGACAGAGGCTACACCTTC. Protein: CASSYIGDRGYTF.